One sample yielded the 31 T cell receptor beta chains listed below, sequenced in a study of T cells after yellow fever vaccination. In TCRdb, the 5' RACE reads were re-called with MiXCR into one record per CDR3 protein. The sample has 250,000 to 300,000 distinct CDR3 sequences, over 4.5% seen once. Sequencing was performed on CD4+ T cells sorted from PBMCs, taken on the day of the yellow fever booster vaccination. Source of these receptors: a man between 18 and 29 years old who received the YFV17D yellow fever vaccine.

For the CDR3, the DNA is TGCGCCAGCAGCTTGACTATGGGGGCCTCTGGAAACACCATATATTTT. Translating gives CASSLTMGASGNTIYF. The chain uses TRBV5-1 and TRBJ1-3; tentative D call: TRBD1 (6 bases). There are 16 residues in the CDR3. Trimming removed 1 base from V and 0 bases from J, with 11 bases in between. Germline V lookup: CDR1 SGHRS, CDR2 YFSETQ.

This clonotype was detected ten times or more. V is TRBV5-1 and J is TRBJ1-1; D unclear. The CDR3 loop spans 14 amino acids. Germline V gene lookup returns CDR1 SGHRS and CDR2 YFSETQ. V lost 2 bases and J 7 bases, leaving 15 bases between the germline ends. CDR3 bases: TGCGCCAGCAGCTTCCAAACAGCGACCGGTGAAGCTTTCTTT. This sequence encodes CASSFQTATGEAFF.

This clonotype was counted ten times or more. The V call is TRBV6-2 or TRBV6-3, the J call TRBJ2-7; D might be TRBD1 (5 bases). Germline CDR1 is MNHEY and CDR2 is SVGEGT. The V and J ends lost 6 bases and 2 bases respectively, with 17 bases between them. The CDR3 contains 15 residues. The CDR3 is CASSRTIDRAYEQYF. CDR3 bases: TGTGCCAGCAGCCGAACAATTGACAGAGCCTACGAGCAGTACTTC.

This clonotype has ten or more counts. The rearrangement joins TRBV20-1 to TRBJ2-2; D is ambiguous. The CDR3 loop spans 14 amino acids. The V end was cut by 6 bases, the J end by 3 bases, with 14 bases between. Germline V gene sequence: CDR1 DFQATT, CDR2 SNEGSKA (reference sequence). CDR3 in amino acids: CSASRPSDTGELFF. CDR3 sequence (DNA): TGCAGTGCCAGCCGGCCCTCCGACACCGGGGAGCTGTTTTTT.

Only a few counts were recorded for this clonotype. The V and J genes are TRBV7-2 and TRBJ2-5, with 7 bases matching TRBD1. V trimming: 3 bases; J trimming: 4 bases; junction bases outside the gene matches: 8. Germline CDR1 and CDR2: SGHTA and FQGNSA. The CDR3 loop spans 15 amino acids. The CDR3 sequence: CASSLMGQTGETQYF. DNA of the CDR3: TGTGCCAGCAGCTTGATGGGACAGACCGGAGAGACCCAGTACTTC.

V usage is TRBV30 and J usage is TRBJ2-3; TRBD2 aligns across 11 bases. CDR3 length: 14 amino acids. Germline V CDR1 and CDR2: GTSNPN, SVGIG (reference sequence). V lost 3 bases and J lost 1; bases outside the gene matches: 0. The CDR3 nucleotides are TGTGCCTGGAGACTAGCGGGGGGCACAGATACGCAGTATTTT. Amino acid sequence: CAWRLAGGTDTQYF.

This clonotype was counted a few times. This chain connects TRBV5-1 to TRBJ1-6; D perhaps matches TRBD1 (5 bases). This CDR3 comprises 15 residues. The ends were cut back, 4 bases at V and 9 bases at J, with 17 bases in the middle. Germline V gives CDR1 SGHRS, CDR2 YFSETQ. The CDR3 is CASSRGEQGGSPLHF. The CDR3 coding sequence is TGCGCCAGCAGCCGGGGGGAGCAGGGTGGTTCACCCCTCCACTTT.

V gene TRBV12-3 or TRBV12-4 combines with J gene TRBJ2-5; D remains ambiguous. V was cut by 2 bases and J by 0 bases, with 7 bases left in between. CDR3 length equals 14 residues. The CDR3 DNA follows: TGTGCCAGCAGTTTAAGGTGGTACCAAGAGACCCAGTACTTC. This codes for CASSLRWYQETQYF.

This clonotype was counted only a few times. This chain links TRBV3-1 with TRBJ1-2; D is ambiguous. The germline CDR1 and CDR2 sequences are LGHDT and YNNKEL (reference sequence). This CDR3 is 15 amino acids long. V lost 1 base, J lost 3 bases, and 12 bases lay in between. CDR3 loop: CASSQGDGDHYGYTF. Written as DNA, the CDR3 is TGTGCCAGCAGCCAAGGAGATGGAGATCACTATGGCTACACCTTC.

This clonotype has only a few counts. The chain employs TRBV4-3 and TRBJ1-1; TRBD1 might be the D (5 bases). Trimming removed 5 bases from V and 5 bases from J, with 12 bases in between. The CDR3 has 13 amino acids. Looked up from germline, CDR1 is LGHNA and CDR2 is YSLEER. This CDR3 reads CASSVTVRTEAFF. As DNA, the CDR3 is TGCGCCAGCAGCGTGACAGTAAGGACTGAAGCTTTCTTT.

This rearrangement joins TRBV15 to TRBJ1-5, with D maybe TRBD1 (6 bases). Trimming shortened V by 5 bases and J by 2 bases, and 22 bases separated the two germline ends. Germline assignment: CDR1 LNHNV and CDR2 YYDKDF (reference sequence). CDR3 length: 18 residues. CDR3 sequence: CATSHRAFGGRGNQPQHF. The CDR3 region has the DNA TGTGCCACCAGCCACCGGGCCTTTGGGGGGCGCGGCAATCAGCCCCAGCATTTT.

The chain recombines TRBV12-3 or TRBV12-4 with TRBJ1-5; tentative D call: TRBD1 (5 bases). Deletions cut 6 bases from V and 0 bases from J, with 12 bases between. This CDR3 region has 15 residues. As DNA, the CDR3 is TGTGCCAGCAGCCCGGGACTCTATAGCAATCAGCCCCAGCATTTT. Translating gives CASSPGLYSNQPQHF.

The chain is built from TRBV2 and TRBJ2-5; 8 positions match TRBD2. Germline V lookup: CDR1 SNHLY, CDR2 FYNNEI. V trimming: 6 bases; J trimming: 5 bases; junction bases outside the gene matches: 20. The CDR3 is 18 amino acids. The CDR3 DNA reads TGTGCCAGCAGGCAAACGGCTAGCGGGTCGGTGTGGGGTGAGACCCAGTACTTC. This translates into CASRQTASGSVWGETQYF.

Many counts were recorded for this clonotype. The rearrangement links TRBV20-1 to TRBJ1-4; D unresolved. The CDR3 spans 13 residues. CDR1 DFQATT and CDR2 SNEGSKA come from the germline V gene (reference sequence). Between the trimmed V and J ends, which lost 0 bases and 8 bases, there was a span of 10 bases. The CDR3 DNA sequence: TGCAGTGCTAGAGATCCCGGGCTCGAAAAACTGTTTTTT. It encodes CSARDPGLEKLFF.

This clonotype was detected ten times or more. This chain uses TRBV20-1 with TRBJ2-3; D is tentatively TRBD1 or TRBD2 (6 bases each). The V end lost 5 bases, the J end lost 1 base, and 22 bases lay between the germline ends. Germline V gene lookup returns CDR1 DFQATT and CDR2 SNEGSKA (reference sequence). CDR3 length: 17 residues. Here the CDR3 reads CSAPPRRGPGGTDTQYF. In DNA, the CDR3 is TGCAGTGCTCCCCCTCGCCGGGGGCCTGGGGGCACAGATACGCAGTATTTT.

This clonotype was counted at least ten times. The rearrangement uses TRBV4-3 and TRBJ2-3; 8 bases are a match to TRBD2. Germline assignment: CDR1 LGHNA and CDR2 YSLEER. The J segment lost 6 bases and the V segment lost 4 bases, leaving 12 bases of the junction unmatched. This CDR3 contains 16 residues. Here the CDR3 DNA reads TGCGCCAGCAGCCCCCGACGGGGGGGCGGGTCGGATACGCAGTATTTT. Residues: CASSPRRGGGSDTQYF.

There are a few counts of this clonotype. The CDR3 nucleotides are TGTGCCAGCAGCTTTGCTGGGACTAGAGAGACCCAGTACTTC. Encoded protein: CASSFAGTRETQYF. The V gene is TRBV5-8, the J gene TRBJ2-5; 8 bases are a match to TRBD2. CDR1 and CDR2 (germline): SGHTS, YDEGEE. V was clipped by 2 bases and J by 4 bases; unmatched bases: 4. There are 14 residues in the CDR3.

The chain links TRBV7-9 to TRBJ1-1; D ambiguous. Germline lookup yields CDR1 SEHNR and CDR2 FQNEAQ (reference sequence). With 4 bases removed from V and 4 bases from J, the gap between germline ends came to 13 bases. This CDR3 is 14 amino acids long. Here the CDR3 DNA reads TGTGCCAGCAGCTCCAGGACCCCGGGCACTGAAGCTTTCTTT. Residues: CASSSRTPGTEAFF.

CDR3 DNA: TGTGCCAGCAGCTTACAGGGGCAGGGCACTGAAGCTTTCTTT. It translates to CASSLQGQGTEAFF. The chain employs TRBV7-2 and TRBJ1-1; D may be TRBD1 (6 bases). V lost 2 bases to trimming and J lost 4 bases, with 11 bases between them. Germline CDR1 SGHTA, CDR2 FQGNSA. The CDR3 sequence is 14 residues long. Looking up the rest from reference TRBV7-2 and TRBJ1-1 gives the full variable domain: GAGVSQSPSNKVTEKGKDVELRCDPISGHTALYWYRQSLGQGLEFLIYFQGNSAPDKSGLPSDRFSAERTGGSVSTLTIQRTQQEDSAVYLCASSLQGQGTEAFFGQGTRLTVV.

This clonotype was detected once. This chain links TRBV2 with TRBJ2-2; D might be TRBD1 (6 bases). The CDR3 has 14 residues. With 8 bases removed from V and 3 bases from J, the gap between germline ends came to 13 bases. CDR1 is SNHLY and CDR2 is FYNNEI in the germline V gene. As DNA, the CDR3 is TGTGCCAGCGGTAACAGGGTGGACACCGGGGAGCTGTTTTTT. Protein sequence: CASGNRVDTGELFF.

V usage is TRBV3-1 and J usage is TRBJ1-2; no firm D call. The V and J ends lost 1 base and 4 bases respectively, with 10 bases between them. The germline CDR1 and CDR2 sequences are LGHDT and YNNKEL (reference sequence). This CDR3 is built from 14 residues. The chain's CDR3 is CASSQAPGVYGYTF. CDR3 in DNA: TGTGCCAGCAGCCAAGCGCCGGGAGTCTATGGCTACACCTTC.

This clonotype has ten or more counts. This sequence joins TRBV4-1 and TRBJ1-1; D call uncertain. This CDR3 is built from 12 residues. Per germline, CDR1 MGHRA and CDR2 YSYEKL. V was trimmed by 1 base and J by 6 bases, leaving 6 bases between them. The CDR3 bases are TGCGCCAGCAGCCAAGGAGGCCCTGAAGCTTTCTTT. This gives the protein CASSQGGPEAFF.

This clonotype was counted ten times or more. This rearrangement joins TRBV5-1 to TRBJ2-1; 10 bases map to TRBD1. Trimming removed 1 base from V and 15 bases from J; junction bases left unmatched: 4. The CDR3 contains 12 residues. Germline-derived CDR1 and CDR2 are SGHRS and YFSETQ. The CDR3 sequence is CASSLRQGATFF. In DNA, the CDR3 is TGCGCCAGCAGCTTGAGACAGGGGGCGACGTTCTTC.

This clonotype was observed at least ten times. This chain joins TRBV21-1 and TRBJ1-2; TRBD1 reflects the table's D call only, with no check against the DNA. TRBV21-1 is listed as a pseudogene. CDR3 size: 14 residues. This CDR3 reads CAVLDREFPYGYTF. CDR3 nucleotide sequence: TGTGCCGTACTAGACAGGGAATTCCCCTATGGCTACACCTTC.

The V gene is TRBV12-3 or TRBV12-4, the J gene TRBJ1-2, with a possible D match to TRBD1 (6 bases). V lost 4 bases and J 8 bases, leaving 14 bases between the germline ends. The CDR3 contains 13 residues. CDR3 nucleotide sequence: TGTGCCAGCAGTTCGTGGGGGGCGCGGGGCTACACCTTC. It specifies CASSSWGARGYTF.

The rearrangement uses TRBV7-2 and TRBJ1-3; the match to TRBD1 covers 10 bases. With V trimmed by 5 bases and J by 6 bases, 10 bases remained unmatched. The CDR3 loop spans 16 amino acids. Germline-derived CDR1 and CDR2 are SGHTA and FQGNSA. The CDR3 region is CASSPQPGQGINTIYF. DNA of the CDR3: TGTGCCAGCAGCCCCCAACCGGGACAGGGGATAAACACCATATATTTT.

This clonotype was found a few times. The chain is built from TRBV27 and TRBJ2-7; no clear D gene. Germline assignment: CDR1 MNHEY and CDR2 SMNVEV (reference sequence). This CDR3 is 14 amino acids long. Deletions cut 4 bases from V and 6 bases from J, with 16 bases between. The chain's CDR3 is CASSYDSGRREQYF. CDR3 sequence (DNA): TGTGCCAGCAGTTACGATTCAGGAAGGCGCGAGCAGTACTTC.

This CDR3 reads CASSVQGFWDTEAFF. The CDR3 DNA reads as TGTGCCAGCAGTGTCCAGGGGTTCTGGGACACTGAAGCTTTCTTT. The chain uses TRBV6-5 and TRBJ1-1; TRBD1 is a possible D gene (6 bases). Germline loops: CDR1 MNHEY, CDR2 SVGAGI. Trimming shortened V by 5 bases and J by 3 bases, and 16 bases separated the two germline ends. CDR3 length equals 15 residues.

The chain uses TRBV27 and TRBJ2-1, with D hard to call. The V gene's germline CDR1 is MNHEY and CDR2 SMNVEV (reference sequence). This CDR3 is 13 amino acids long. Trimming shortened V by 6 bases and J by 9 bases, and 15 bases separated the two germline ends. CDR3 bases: TGTGCCAGCAGCGCACCCTATAACGCTGAGCAGTTCTTC. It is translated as CASSAPYNAEQFF.

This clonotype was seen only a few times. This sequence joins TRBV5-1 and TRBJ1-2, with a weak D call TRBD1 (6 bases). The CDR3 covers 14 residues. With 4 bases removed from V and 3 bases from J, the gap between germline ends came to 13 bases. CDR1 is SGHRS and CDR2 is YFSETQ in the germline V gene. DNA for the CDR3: TGCGCCAGCAGCGTGGACAGTTTTTACTATGGCTACACCTTC. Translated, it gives CASSVDSFYYGYTF.

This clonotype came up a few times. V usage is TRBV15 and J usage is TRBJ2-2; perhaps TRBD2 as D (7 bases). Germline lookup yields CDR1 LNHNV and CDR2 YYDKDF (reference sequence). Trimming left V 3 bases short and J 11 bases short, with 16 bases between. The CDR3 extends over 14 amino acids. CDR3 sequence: CATSSLGGPRELFF. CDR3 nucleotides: TGTGCCACCAGCAGCCTCGGGGGGCCGAGAGAGCTGTTTTTT.